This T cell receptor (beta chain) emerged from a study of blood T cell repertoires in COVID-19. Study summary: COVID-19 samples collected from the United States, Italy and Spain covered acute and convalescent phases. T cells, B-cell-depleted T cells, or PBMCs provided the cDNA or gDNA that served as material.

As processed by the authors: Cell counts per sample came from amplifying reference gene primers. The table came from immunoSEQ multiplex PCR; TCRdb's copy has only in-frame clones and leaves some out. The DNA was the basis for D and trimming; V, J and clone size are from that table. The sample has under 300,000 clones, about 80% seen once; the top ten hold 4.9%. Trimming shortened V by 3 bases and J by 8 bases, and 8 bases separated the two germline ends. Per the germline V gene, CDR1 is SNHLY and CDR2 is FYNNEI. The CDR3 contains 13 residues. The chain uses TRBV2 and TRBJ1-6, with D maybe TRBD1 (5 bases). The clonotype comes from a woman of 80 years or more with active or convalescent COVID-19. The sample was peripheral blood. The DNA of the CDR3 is TGTGCCAGCAGTGATCAGGGTTATTCACCCCTCCACTTT. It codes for CASSDQGYSPLHF.